This is a list of T cell receptor beta chains from one sample in a study of T cell repertoires in cytomegalovirus infection. TCRdb re-analysed the reads in MiXCR, keeping a single row per CDR3 protein. The table shows a few hundred thousand distinct CDR3 sequences, with approximately 15% occurring only once. Sequencing was performed on CD8+ T cells from PBMCs. The source of these receptors is a human donor in good health (CMV status not recorded). Some clones in this sample may be carry-over from other donors' samples. The conserved cysteine and the conserved F or W are not part of the CDR3 here. Fields, in order: J gene, V gene, CDR3 protein.

TRBJ2-7,TRBV7-6,APGLVSGEQY
TRBJ1-2,TRBV7-9,ASSSKWTANYGYT
TRBJ2-1,TRBV27,ASSRVRGPYNEQF
TRBJ1-4,TRBV4-1,ASSQAFRARGEKLF
TRBJ2-1,TRBV6-6,ASSTWGGSNEQF
TRBJ2-2,TRBV6-8,ASSYETITNTGELF
TRBJ2-5,TRBV7-2,ASSLGRGGGETQY
TRBJ1-2,TRBV7-6,ASSSTTGIYGYT
TRBJ1-1,TRBV7-9,ASSPGGANTEVF
TRBJ2-5,TRBV7-9,ASSPHDGQKETQY
TRBJ1-3,TRBV14,ASSQVWPRSGNTIY
TRBJ1-2,TRBV7-8,ASSFGDSRYT
TRBJ1-2,TRBV6-1,ASSEFSTGLVANYGYT
TRBJ1-1,TRBV5-5,ASSLGGLRLEAF
TRBJ2-1,TRBV6-2/TRBV6-3,ASSYAGSGGNEQF
TRBJ2-1,TRBV6-4,ASSDAAGGDFYEQF
TRBJ2-1,TRBV2,ASSEYPSGGLGEQF
TRBJ2-3,TRBV5-6,ASSLVTQERMQY
TRBJ2-2,TRBV12-3/TRBV12-4,ASSPDSNTGELF
TRBJ1-1,TRBV27,ASSQGPGEAF
TRBJ2-7,TRBV7-8,ASSLTNLNRVSYEQY
TRBJ1-3,TRBV11-2,ASSLETGGISGNTIY
TRBJ1-1,TRBV5-1,ASSFYEGGGEAF
TRBJ2-7,TRBV11-2,ASSWGTVITYEQY
TRBJ2-7,TRBV11-2,ASSLMTGAGYEQY
TRBJ2-2,TRBV20-1,SADDDVGGELF
TRBJ2-5,TRBV28,ASKNRDTQETQY